Listed below are T cell receptor beta chains from one sample, sequenced in a study of CXCR3-negative and CXCR3-positive naive CD8 T cells. TCRdb re-analyzed the 5' RACE reads; it lists each CDR3 protein once, without DNA. This sample lists about 150,000 distinct CDR3 sequences; its ten largest clones have around 0.28%. Specimen: naive CXCR3+ CD8+ T cells from blood. Receptors originate from a human donor in good health. Some clones in this sample may be carry-over from other donors' samples. Each CDR3 is given with its conserved first and last residue.

v_call	j_call	cdr3_aa
TRBV10-3	TRBJ1-1	CAISEGLKRAFF
TRBV5-1	TRBJ2-1	CASSLVGDYNEQFF
TRBV4-3	TRBJ2-2	CASSQVWGDFPGELFF
TRBV27	TRBJ2-1	CASSYWRSGNEQFF
TRBV29-1	TRBJ2-7	CSVVTIGSYEQYF
TRBV5-1	TRBJ2-7	CASGSAGAAEQYF
TRBV28	TRBJ2-1	CASSLFIGTSGRRPEQFF
TRBV25-1	TRBJ2-2	CASAIQGAGELFF
TRBV9	TRBJ1-2	CASSSETGPDVYTF
TRBV7-9	TRBJ2-4	CASSSFSKGQGNIQYF
TRBV28	TRBJ2-5	CASSLSSGSGETQYF
TRBV4-1	TRBJ1-1	CASSLAGQKNTEAFF
TRBV29-1	TRBJ1-1	CSVEPPNTEAFF
TRBV6-5	TRBJ1-1	CASRERGTEAFF
TRBV7-9	TRBJ2-7	CDSSPGQYYEQYF
TRBV27	TRBJ2-3	CASRERESVDTQYF
TRBV10-1	TRBJ2-3	CASSEVTGPRTDTQYF
TRBV10-3	TRBJ2-7	CAIQGRGYEQYF
TRBV20-1	TRBJ2-3	CSARDFGQGTDTQYF
TRBV12-3/TRBV12-4	TRBJ2-5	CASSSPHSGEETQYF
TRBV28	TRBJ2-7	CASSTLELAGGNEQYF
TRBV10-3	TRBJ1-1	CAISESGGGNTEAFF
TRBV5-1	TRBJ2-7	CASSLAGGNEQYF